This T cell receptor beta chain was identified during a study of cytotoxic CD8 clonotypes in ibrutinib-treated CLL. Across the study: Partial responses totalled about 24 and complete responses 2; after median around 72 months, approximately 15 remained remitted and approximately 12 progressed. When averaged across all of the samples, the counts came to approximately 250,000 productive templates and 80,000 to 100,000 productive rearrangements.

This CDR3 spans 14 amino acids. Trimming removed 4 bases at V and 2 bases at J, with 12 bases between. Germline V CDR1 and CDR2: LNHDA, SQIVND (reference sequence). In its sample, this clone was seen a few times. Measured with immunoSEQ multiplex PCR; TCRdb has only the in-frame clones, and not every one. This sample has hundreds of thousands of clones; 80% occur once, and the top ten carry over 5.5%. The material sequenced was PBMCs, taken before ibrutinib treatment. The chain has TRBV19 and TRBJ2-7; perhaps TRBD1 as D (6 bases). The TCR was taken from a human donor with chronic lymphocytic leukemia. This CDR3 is CASSSPGATYEQYF. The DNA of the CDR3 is TGTGCCAGTAGTAGTCCAGGGGCAACCTACGAGCAGTACTTC.